The next 17 T cell receptor beta chains were all read from a single sample in a study of cytomegalovirus exposure and HLA in healthy donors. Vbeta (60) and Jbeta (13) primers were used in the PCR. Sequencing was performed with immunoSEQ multiplex PCR; in TCRdb, only in-frame clones are kept and a portion is missing. The sample lists around 180,000 clones; roughly 71% were seen once. Sequenced material: PBMCs. The receptors were gathered from a girl aged 10-17 years in good health and CMV-seronegative.

The chain couples TRBV5-4 to TRBJ1-3; D call uncertain. The CDR3 is 14 residues long. V was pared by 0 bases and J by 0 bases, with 4 bases between. Germline-derived CDR1 and CDR2 are SGHNT and YYREEE (reference sequence). CDR3 coding DNA: TGTGCCAGCAGCTTGGACTTCTCTGGAAACACCATATATTTT. Translating it yields CASSLDFSGNTIYF. Drawing the rest from reference TRBV5-4 and TRBJ1-3, the complete variable domain is ETGVTQSPTHLIKTRGQQVTLRCSSQSGHNTVSWYQQALGQGPQFIFQYYREEENGRGNFPPRFSGLQFPNYSSELNVNALELDDSALYLCASSLDFSGNTIYFGEGSWLTVV.

This chain links TRBV5-6 with TRBJ1-4, with a possible D match to TRBD1 (6 bases). Germline CDR1 SGHDT, CDR2 YYEEEE. V lost 4 bases, J lost 7 bases, and 17 bases lay in between. The length of the CDR3 is 15 residues. The CDR3: CASSTRGGGSEKLFF. CDR3 bases: TGTGCCAGCAGCACAAGGGGGGGAGGAAGTGAAAAACTGTTTTTT.

J is TRBJ1-5 and V is TRBV10-3; weak D call: TRBD1 (6 bases). Trimming cost V 3 bases and J 5 bases, with 17 bases left between them. Germline V gene data show CDR1 as ENHRY and CDR2 as SYGVKD. The CDR3 contains 16 residues. CDR3 DNA: TGTGCCATCAGTGACACCCGGACAGCTCCCCATCAGCCCCAGCATTTT. Its protein product is CAISDTRTAPHQPQHF.

The rearrangement uses TRBV6-1 and TRBJ2-3; 7 bases map to TRBD1. In germline, CDR1 is MNHNS, CDR2 SASEGT. This CDR3 is 14 amino acids long. V shed 7 bases, J shed 6 bases, and the junction held 10 bases outside the gene matches. The CDR3 bases are TGTGCCAGCACTCCCCACAGGGGTCGGGATACGCAGTATTTT. Protein product: CASTPHRGRDTQYF.

The chain joins TRBV11-2 to TRBJ1-1; D not resolved. The CDR3 loop spans 14 amino acids. The germline gives CDR1 SGHAT, CDR2 FQNNGV. V was clipped by 1 base and J by 5 bases, with 11 bases between them. In DNA form, the CDR3 reads TGTGCCAGCAGCTTAGTGGAGCGCGGGACTGAAGCTTTCTTT. Protein product: CASSLVERGTEAFF.

The rearrangement joins TRBV2 to TRBJ2-5; 13 nucleotides match TRBD2. This CDR3 comprises 15 residues. V was clipped by 6 bases and J by 4 bases; unmatched bases: 5. Germline CDR1 and CDR2: SNHLY and FYNNEI. The CDR3 region is CASSFGLAGAETQYF. CDR3 DNA sequence: TGTGCCAGCAGCTTTGGACTAGCGGGGGCAGAGACCCAGTACTTC.

The rearrangement joins TRBV15 to TRBJ1-1; 10 bases line up with TRBD1. Looked up from germline, CDR1 is LNHNV and CDR2 is YYDKDF (reference sequence). J was trimmed by 10 bases and V by 8 bases; bases with no gene match: 7. The CDR3 runs to 12 residues. This chain's CDR3 is CATRDRGLGAFF. CDR3 coding DNA: TGTGCCACCCGAGACAGGGGGCTCGGAGCTTTCTTT.

In DNA form, the CDR3 reads TGTGCCAGCAGCCCCCATACCCAGCGGCTTCACAATGAGCAGTTCTTC. It translates to CASSPHTQRLHNEQFF. The J gene is TRBJ2-1, the V gene TRBV9; D is perhaps TRBD2 (5 bases). The CDR3 is 16 residues long. Trimming removed 4 bases at V and 5 bases at J, with 19 bases between. CDR1 is SGDLS, CDR2 YYNGEE, per germline.

This clone was picked up one time. CDR3: CASSPPSGQGNTEAFF. In DNA form, the CDR3 reads TGTGCCAGCTCACCACCCTCGGGACAGGGGAACACTGAAGCTTTCTTT. The chain carries TRBV18 and TRBJ1-1; 9 bases agree with TRBD1. The germline gives CDR1 KGHSH, CDR2 LQKENI. Trimming cost V 0 bases and J 1 base; bases outside gene matches: 3. This CDR3 comprises 16 residues.

This chain connects TRBV25-1 to TRBJ1-1; maybe TRBD1 (6 bases). V lost 4 bases, J lost 0 bases, and 9 bases lay in between. The CDR3 has 14 amino acids. The V gene's germline CDR1 is MGHDK and CDR2 SYGVNS. The CDR3 protein is CASSATGMNTEAFF. The CDR3 DNA reads TGTGCCAGCAGTGCAACAGGGATGAACACTGAAGCTTTCTTT. The full variable domain, with the rest looked up from reference TRBV25-1 and TRBJ1-1, is EADIYQTPRYLVIGTGKKITLECSQTMGHDKMYWYQQDPGMELHLIHYSYGVNSTEKGDLSSESTVSRIRTEHFPLTLESARPSHTSQYLCASSATGMNTEAFFGQGTRLTVV.

This chain joins TRBV27 and TRBJ1-6; unclear D gene. The CDR3 extends over 13 amino acids. Germline CDR1 MNHEY, CDR2 SMNVEV (reference sequence). V gave up 5 bases and J gave up 14 bases, with 16 bases separating them. This CDR3 is CASSPNGGRTLHF. The CDR3, as DNA: TGTGCCAGCAGTCCGAACGGAGGTAGGACCCTCCACTTT.

The J gene is TRBJ1-2, the V gene TRBV21-1. TRBV21-1 is a documented pseudogene. CDR3 length equals 11 residues. In DNA, the CDR3 is TGTGCCAGGAGACTCAAAGGTGGCTACACCTTC. Translating gives CARRLKGGYTF.

This clone was recorded only once. The chain is built from TRBV7-3 and TRBJ2-3; TRBD1 is a possible D gene (6 bases). The germline gives CDR1 SGHTA, CDR2 FQGTGA. The CDR3 has 15 amino acids. The V end lost 5 bases, the J end lost 2 bases, and 14 bases lay between the germline ends. CDR3 sequence reads: CASSPLRGSTDTQYF. The CDR3 bases are TGTGCCAGCAGCCCTTTAAGGGGGTCCACAGATACGCAGTATTTT.

The V gene is TRBV2, the J gene TRBJ1-2, with TRBD1 as a possible D gene (6 bases). CDR1 is SNHLY and CDR2 is FYNNEI in the germline V gene. The CDR3 loop spans 13 amino acids. The V end lost 6 bases, the J end lost 0 bases, and 8 bases lay between the germline ends. The CDR3 protein is CASSQGTNYGYTF. DNA of the CDR3: TGTGCCAGCAGCCAGGGGACTAACTATGGCTACACCTTC.

The genes are TRBV29-1 and TRBJ1-4, with D unresolved. This CDR3 region has 14 residues. Germline V gene data show CDR1 as SQVTM and CDR2 as ANQGSEA. Trimming took 5 bases from V and 3 from J, leaving 13 bases between them. For the CDR3, the DNA is TGCAGCGTTTCCTCAGGTACCTCTAATGAAAAACTGTTTTTT. Protein product: CSVSSGTSNEKLFF.

The J gene is TRBJ2-7, the V gene TRBV9; 7 bases fit TRBD1. CDR3 length: 12 amino acids. Germline V CDR1 and CDR2: SGDLS, YYNGEE. Germline trimming cut 4 bases from V and 7 bases from J; bases unmatched to any gene: 5. The CDR3 nucleotides read TGTGCCAGCAGCCTAACAGGGGAGGAGCAGTACTTC. Protein: CASSLTGEEQYF.

The J gene is TRBJ2-1, the V gene TRBV5-4; 7 bases match TRBD1. The V gene's germline CDR1 is SGHNT and CDR2 YYREEE (reference sequence). The CDR3 length is 15 residues. J lost 4 bases, V lost 4 bases, and 8 bases had no gene match. This CDR3 is CASSLRQGGYNEQFF. As DNA, the CDR3 is TGTGCCAGCAGCCTGAGACAGGGCGGATACAATGAGCAGTTCTTC.